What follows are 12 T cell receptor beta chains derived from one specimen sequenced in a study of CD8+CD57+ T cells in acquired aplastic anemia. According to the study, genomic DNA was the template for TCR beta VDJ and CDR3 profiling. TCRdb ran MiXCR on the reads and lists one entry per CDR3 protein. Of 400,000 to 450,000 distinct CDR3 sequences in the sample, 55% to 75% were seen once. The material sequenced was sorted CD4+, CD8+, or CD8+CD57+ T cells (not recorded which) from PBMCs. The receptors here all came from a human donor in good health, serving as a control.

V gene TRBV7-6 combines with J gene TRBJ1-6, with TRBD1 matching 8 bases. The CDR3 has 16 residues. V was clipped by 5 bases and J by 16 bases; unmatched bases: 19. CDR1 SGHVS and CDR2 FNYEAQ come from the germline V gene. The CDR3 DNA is TGTGCCAGCAGCCCAGAGTTCGCGGACAGGGTTCCCCAGCTCCACTTT. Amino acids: CASSPEFADRVPQLHF.

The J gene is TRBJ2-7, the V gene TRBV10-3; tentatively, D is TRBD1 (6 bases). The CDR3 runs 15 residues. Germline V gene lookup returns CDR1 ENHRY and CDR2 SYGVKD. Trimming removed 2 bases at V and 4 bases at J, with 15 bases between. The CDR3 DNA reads TGTGCCATCAGTGAGGGGACATCAGAAGGATACGAGCAGTACTTC. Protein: CAISEGTSEGYEQYF.

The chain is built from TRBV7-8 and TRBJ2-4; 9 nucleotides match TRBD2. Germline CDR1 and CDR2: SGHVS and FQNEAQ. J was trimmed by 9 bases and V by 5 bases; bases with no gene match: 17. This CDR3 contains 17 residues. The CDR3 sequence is CASSLIGTMWRGGIQYF. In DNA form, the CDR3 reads TGTGCCAGCAGCCTCATCGGGACAATGTGGCGGGGGGGCATTCAGTACTTC.

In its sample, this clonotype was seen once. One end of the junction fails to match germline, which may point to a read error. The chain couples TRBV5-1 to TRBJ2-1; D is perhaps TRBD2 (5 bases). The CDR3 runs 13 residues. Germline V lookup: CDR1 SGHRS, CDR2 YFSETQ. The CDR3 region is CASSQDPEALQFF. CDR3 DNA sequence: TGTGCCAGCAGCCAAGATCCGGAGGCTCTGCAGTTCTTC.

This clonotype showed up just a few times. The CDR3 here is CAWSSSPTSRNSPLHF. The CDR3 DNA is TGTGCCTGGAGTTCCTCGCCTACCAGTCGTAATTCACCCCTCCACTTT. This sequence joins TRBV5-6 and TRBJ1-6; no firm D call. The CDR3 is 16 residues long. Deletions cut 10 bases from V and 6 bases from J, with 23 bases between. Germline V CDR1 and CDR2: SGHDT, YYEEEE. Drawing the rest from reference TRBV5-6 and TRBJ1-6, the complete variable domain is DAGVTQSPTHLIKTRGQQVTLRCSPKSGHDTVSWYQQALGQGPQFIFQYYEEEERQRGNFPDRFSGHQFPNYSSELNVNALLLGDSALYLCAWSSSPTSRNSPLHFGNGTRLTVT.

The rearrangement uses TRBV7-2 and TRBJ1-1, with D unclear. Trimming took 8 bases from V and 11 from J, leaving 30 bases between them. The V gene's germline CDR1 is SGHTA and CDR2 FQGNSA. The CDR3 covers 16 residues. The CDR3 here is CASSLGYEQYFRPAFF. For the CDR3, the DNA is TGTGCCAGCTCGCTGGGATACGAGCAGTACTTCAGGCCGGCTTTCTTT.

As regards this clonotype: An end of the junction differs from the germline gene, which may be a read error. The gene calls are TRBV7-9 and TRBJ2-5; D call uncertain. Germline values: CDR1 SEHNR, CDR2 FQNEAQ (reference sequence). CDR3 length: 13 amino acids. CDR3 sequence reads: CASSQVLQETQYF. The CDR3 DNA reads TGCGCCAGCAGCCAAGTCCTTCAAGAGACCCAGTACTTC.

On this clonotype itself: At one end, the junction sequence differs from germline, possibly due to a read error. Written as DNA, the CDR3 is TGTGCCAGCGGTGTGGAAGGGGGTCATGAGCAGCTCTTC. The encoded protein is CASGVEGGHEQLF. The chain employs TRBV2 and TRBJ2-1, with D possibly TRBD1 on 6 matching bases. The CDR3 totals 13 residues. The V gene's germline CDR1 is SNHLY and CDR2 FYNNEI. The complete variable domain, with remaining parts taken from reference TRBV2 and TRBJ2-1, reads EPEVTQTPSHQVTQMGQEVILRCVPISNHLYFYWYRQILGQKVEFLVSFYNNEISEKSEIFDDQFSVERPDGSNFTLKIRSTKLEDSAMYFCASGVEGGHEQLFGPGTRLTVL.

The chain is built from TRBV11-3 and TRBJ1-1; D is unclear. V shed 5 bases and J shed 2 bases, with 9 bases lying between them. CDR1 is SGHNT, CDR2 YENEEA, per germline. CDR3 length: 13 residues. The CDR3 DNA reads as TGTGCCAGCAGCGCGGACGGAAACACTGAAGCTTTCTTT. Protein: CASSADGNTEAFF.

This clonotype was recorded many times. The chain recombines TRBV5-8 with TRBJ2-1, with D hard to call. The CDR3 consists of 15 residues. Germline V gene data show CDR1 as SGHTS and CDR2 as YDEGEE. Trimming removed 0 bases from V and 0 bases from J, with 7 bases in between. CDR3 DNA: TGTGCCAGCAGCTTGGAGTCTAACTCCTACAATGAGCAGTTCTTC. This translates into CASSLESNSYNEQFF.

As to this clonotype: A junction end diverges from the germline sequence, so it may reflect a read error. The CDR3 DNA follows: TGTGCCAGCAGTGCTAGCCACGGGAACTATGGCTACACCTTC. Protein sequence: CASSASHGNYGYTF. The chain uses TRBV10-1 and TRBJ1-2; no firm D call. Germline lookup yields CDR1 WNHNN and CDR2 SYGVQD (reference sequence). The CDR3 is made up of 14 amino acids.

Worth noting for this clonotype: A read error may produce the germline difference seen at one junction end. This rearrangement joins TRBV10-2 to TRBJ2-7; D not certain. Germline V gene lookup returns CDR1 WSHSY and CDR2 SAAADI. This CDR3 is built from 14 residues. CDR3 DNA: TGTGCCAGCAGTTACCCAACGCGATGTTACGAGCAGTACTTC. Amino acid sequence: CASSYPTRCYEQYF.